Listed here are 19 T cell receptor beta chains from one sample, sequenced in a study of TIL therapy for anti-PD-1-resistant metastatic lung cancer (dated by TCRdb to the early 2020s). The sample's time point label is to be understood as: pre-treatment sample, taken before nivolumab and TIL therapy. TCR beta CDR3 regions were amplified from genomic DNA with the immunoSEQ v3 hsTCRB kit using bias-controlled multiplex PCR. TCRdb mirrors the immuneACCESS table, restricted to in-frame sequences. Some clones are absent from its copies; in checked studies, under half trace to an unresolved V gene, and the reason for the others is unknown. Recorded for this sample are just over 45,000 clones; around 79% of them occurred a single time. The ten largest clones add up to about 14% of the sample. This specimen consisted of blood, obtained at baseline. These receptor sequences come from an older man with non-small cell lung cancer.

V gene TRBV30 combines with J gene TRBJ1-3, with 9 bases that match TRBD1. The germline V gene encodes CDR1 GTSNPN and CDR2 SVGIG (reference sequence). With V trimmed by 3 bases and J by 0 bases, 3 bases remained unmatched. The CDR3 is 15 residues long. The CDR3 loop is CAWSLTGGSGNTIYF. The DNA for the CDR3 is TGTGCCTGGAGCTTGACAGGGGGCTCTGGAAACACCATATATTTT.

The rearrangement links TRBV7-9 to TRBJ1-6; 8 bases match TRBD1. Germline CDR1 reads SEHNR; CDR2 reads FQNEAQ (reference sequence). The CDR3 length is 15 residues. Losses at the gene ends were 4 bases for V and 8 bases for J; bases not matched to a gene: 7. In nucleotides, the CDR3 is TGTGCCAGCAGCTCCTCCGGGACAGGCCATTCACCCCTCCACTTT. Translating gives CASSSSGTGHSPLHF.

A few counts support this clone. The chain recombines TRBV7-9 with TRBJ2-2; the D is unclear. CDR1 and CDR2 (germline): SEHNR, FQNEAQ (reference sequence). V was trimmed by 6 bases and J by 6 bases, leaving 5 bases between them. This CDR3 is built from 11 residues. The CDR3 is CASRSPGELFF. CDR3 in DNA: TGTGCCAGCAGATCGCCCGGGGAGCTGTTTTTT. Variable domain in full (rest from reference TRBV7-9 and TRBJ2-2): DTGVSQNPRHKITKRGQNVTFRCDPISEHNRLYWYRQTLGQGPEFLTYFQNEAQLEKSRLLSDRFSAERPKGSFSTLEIQRTEQGDSAMYLCASRSPGELFFGEGSRLTVL.

The CDR3: CASSSDGTANYGYTF. The CDR3 nucleotides are TGTGCCAGCAGCTCCGACGGGACAGCGAACTATGGCTACACCTTC. The chain combines TRBV5-4 with TRBJ1-2; 7 bases agree with TRBD1. Germline V gives CDR1 SGHNT, CDR2 YYREEE (reference sequence). CDR3 size: 15 residues. V dropped 3 bases and J dropped 2; count of bases not matched to a gene: 7.

The chain employs TRBV28 and TRBJ1-1, with TRBD1 as a possible D gene (6 bases). The germline V gene encodes CDR1 MDHEN and CDR2 SYDVKM. This CDR3 contains 14 residues. Trimming cost V 7 bases and J 5 bases, with 17 bases left between them. The CDR3 loop reads CASNALGARTEAFF. CDR3 DNA sequence: TGTGCCAGCAACGCCTTGGGGGCGCGGACTGAAGCTTTCTTT.

This clone was detected only a few times. The gene calls are TRBV28 and TRBJ1-2; 7 positions match TRBD1. V lost 4 bases and J lost 5; bases outside the gene matches: 7. Per the germline V gene, CDR1 is MDHEN and CDR2 is SYDVKM. The CDR3 has 14 amino acids. The CDR3, as DNA: TGTGCCAGCAGTTCAGAGGGGGCTCGGTATGGCTACACCTTC. Its translation is CASSSEGARYGYTF.

The genes are TRBV18 and TRBJ2-6, with unresolved D. Trimming removed 3 bases at V and 3 bases at J, with 0 bases between. This CDR3 comprises 12 residues. Germline CDR1 is KGHSH and CDR2 is LQKENI. The CDR3 DNA follows: TGTGCCAGCTCACCTGGGGCCAACGTCCTGACTTTC. This encodes CASSPGANVLTF.

Notes on this clone: This sample includes further DNA sequences coding for the same CDR3. The chain joins TRBV27 to TRBJ2-7; D possibly corresponds to TRBD1 (5 bases). The CDR3 is 13 residues long. V was shortened by 3 bases and J by 3 bases, with 9 bases between the two germline ends. Germline assignment: CDR1 MNHEY and CDR2 SMNVEV (reference sequence). The CDR3 DNA sequence: TGTGCCAGCAGTTTGGGCAGGGACTACGAGCAGTACTTC. Amino acids: CASSLGRDYEQYF.

V gene TRBV5-1 combines with J gene TRBJ1-5; D not certain. V shed 0 bases and J shed 4 bases, with 11 bases lying between them. The germline V gene encodes CDR1 SGHRS and CDR2 YFSETQ. This CDR3 region has 15 residues. For the CDR3, the DNA is TGCGCCAGCAGCTTGGCCGGGAGCAGAAATCAGCCCCAGCATTTT. It translates to CASSLAGSRNQPQHF.

The chain uses TRBV6-5 and TRBJ1-6; D is ambiguous. Germline V gene sequence: CDR1 MNHEY, CDR2 SVGAGI. The CDR3 runs to 14 residues. Deletions cut 7 bases from V and 7 bases from J, with 14 bases between. This CDR3 is CASTIGKKNSPLHF. Here the CDR3 DNA reads TGTGCCAGCACCATAGGGAAGAAGAATTCACCCCTCCACTTT.

The chain employs TRBV7-8 and TRBJ2-2; D is perhaps TRBD1 or TRBD2 (6 bases each). The length of the CDR3 is 15 residues. Germline V gene lookup returns CDR1 SGHVS and CDR2 FQNEAQ. V was trimmed by 7 bases and J by 6 bases, leaving 18 bases between them. CDR3: CASTMDQRGAGELFF. CDR3 nucleotides: TGTGCCAGCACCATGGACCAGAGGGGGGCCGGGGAGCTGTTTTTT.

This clone showed up just a few times. The rearrangement uses TRBV4-3 and TRBJ2-5; TRBD2 agrees at 7 bases. With 1 base clipped from V and 5 bases from J, the junction kept 7 bases outside the gene matches. The CDR3 is 15 residues long. Germline V CDR1 and CDR2: LGHNA, YSLEER. The CDR3 nucleotides read TGCGCCAGCAGCCAAGGGGCGGGAGAGGGGGAGACCCAGTACTTC. As protein: CASSQGAGEGETQYF.

In its sample, this clone was seen a few times. As DNA, the CDR3 is TGTGCCAGCAGCTTAGAAGGGGCGGGCGGGGAGCTGTTTTTT. Its translation: CASSLEGAGGELFF. J is TRBJ2-2 and V is TRBV7-8; D possibly uses TRBD1 or TRBD2 (5 bases each). Trimming cost V 1 base and J 7 bases, with 10 bases left between them. Germline assignment: CDR1 SGHVS and CDR2 FQNEAQ. The CDR3 totals 14 residues.

The chain combines TRBV5-1 with TRBJ1-3; the D gene is possibly TRBD1 (5 bases). V gave up 4 bases and J gave up 0 bases, with 14 bases separating them. The CDR3 loop spans 16 amino acids. Germline V gene lookup returns CDR1 SGHRS and CDR2 YFSETQ. DNA of the CDR3: TGCGCCAGCAGCATTTGGGGCCAAAGCTCTGGAAACACCATATATTTT. Protein product: CASSIWGQSSGNTIYF.

The chain is built from TRBV12-5 and TRBJ2-3; D ambiguous. The CDR3 extends over 12 amino acids. CDR1 is LGHNT, CDR2 FRNRAP, per germline. Deletions cut 2 bases from V and 3 bases from J, with 3 bases between. As DNA, the CDR3 is TGTGCTAGTGGTTTGAGGACAGATACGCAGTATTTT. Encoded protein: CASGLRTDTQYF.

This chain uses TRBV5-1 with TRBJ1-3; a weak D match, TRBD1 (6 bases). Germline-derived CDR1 and CDR2 are SGHRS and YFSETQ. Trimming took off 5 bases at V and 4 bases at J, with 16 bases between the two ends. The CDR3 is made up of 15 amino acids. CDR3 sequence reads: CASRLQGTGGNTIYF. In DNA, the CDR3 is TGCGCCAGCAGGCTTCAGGGGACCGGAGGAAACACCATATATTTT.

This chain links TRBV19 with TRBJ1-5; 7 bases are a match to TRBD1. Germline loops: CDR1 LNHDA, CDR2 SQIVND (reference sequence). The CDR3 spans 16 residues. Trimming at V came to 3 bases and at J to 7 bases, leaving 12 bases not matched to a gene. CDR3 in DNA: TGTGCCAGTAGTATCAGAGGCAGGGGGGAAGGACAGCCCCAGCATTTT. Encoded protein: CASSIRGRGEGQPQHF. The whole variable domain, remainder taken from reference TRBV19 and TRBJ1-5, is DGGITQSPKYLFRKEGQNVTLSCEQNLNHDAMYWYRQDPGQGLRLIYYSQIVNDFQKGDIAEGYSVSREKKESFPLTVTSAQKNPTAFYLCASSIRGRGEGQPQHFGDGTRLSIL.

V and J are TRBV4-2 and TRBJ1-1; 8 positions agree with TRBD1. The trim removed 2 bases at V and 5 bases at J, leaving 7 bases unmatched. Germline assignment: CDR1 LGHNA and CDR2 YNFKEQ. The CDR3 is 15 amino acids. The CDR3 loop is CASSQSNRGRTEAFF. CDR3 DNA sequence: TGTGCCAGCAGCCAATCGAACAGGGGGAGAACTGAAGCTTTCTTT.

The chain links TRBV4-1 to TRBJ2-3, with TRBD2 identical over 8 bases. V lost 3 bases to trimming and J lost 2 bases; unmatched junction nucleotides: 10. The germline gives CDR1 MGHRA, CDR2 YSYEKL. The CDR3 runs 17 residues. CDR3 sequence: CASSQGPAGGPTDTQYF. CDR3 DNA sequence: TGCGCCAGCAGCCAGGGTCCGGCGGGAGGACCCACAGATACGCAGTATTTT.